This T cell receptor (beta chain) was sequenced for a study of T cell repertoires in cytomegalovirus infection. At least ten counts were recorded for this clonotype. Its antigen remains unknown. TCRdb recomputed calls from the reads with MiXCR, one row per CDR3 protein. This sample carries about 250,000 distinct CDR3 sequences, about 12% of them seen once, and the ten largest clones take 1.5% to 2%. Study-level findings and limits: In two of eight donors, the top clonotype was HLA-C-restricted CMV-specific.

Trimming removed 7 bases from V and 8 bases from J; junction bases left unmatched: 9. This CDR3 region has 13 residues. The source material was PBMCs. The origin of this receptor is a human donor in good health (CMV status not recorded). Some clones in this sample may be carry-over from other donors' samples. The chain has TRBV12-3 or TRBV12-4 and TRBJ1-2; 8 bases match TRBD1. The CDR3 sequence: CASTMDRVGGYTF. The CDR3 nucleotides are TGTGCCAGCACCATGGACAGGGTAGGAGGCTACACCTTC.